This T cell receptor beta chain was recovered during a study of human T cells and chemical hapten exposure. The wider study: Minor pooled library volume differences mainly drove per-sample TCR yield variation.

Study-level results: TCRs above 1 in 1000 frequency stayed constant with DPC sensitization.

This CDR3 comprises 12 residues. CDR1 is ENHRY, CDR2 SYGVKD, per germline. V lost 7 bases, J lost 4 bases, and 10 bases lay in between. MiXCR was run by TCRdb on the RACE reads, yielding one entry per CDR3 protein. Counted here are 350,000 to 450,000 distinct CDR3 sequences, about 5.1% occurring once; the ten biggest clones make up about 2.5%. This clonotype was detected many times. The antigen is unknown. Time point noted: pre-sensitization, week 0. Treatment meaning: therapeutic diphenylcyclopropenone sensitization with weekly scalp DPC. V and J are TRBV10-3 and TRBJ1-1; D is undetermined. The sequence came from a woman aged 45-65 years with alopecia areata. Some clones in this sample may be carry-over from other donors' samples. The sample was whole blood, taken in connection with sensitization to the hapten diphenylcyclopropenone (DPC). The CDR3 region has the DNA TGTGCCATCACCAACACGGCCACTGAAGCTTTCTTT. It encodes CAITNTATEAFF.